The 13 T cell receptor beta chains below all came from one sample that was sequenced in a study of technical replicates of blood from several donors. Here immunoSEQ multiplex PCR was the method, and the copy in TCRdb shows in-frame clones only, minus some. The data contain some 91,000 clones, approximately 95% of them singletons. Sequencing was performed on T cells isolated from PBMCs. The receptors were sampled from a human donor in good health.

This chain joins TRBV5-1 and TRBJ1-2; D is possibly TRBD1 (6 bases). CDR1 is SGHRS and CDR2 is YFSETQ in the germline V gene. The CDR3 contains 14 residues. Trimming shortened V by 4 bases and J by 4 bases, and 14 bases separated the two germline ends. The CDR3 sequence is CASSPPDRTYGYTF. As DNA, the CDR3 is TGCGCCAGCAGCCCCCCTGACAGGACCTATGGCTACACCTTC.

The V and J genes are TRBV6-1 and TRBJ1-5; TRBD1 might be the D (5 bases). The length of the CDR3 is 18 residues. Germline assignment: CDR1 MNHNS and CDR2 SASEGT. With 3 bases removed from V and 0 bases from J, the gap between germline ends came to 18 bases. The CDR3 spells CASSDWGAAQYSNQPQHF. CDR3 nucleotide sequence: TGTGCCAGCAGTGATTGGGGCGCGGCCCAATATAGCAATCAGCCCCAGCATTTT.

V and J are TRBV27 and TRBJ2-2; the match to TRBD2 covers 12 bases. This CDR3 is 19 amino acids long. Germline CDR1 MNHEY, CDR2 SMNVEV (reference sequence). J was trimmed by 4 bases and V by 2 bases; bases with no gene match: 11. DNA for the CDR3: TGTGCCAGCAGTTTACAGGGCCTCCTAGCGGGAGGGTCCACCGGGGAGCTGTTTTTT. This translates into CASSLQGLLAGGSTGELFF.

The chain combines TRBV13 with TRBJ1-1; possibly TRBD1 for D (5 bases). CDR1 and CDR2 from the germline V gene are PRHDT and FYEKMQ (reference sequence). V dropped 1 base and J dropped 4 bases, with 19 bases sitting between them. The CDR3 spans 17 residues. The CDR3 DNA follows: TGTGCCAGCAGCTTAGAATCGCGGGGGTTTTATGGCACTGAAGCTTTCTTT. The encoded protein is CASSLESRGFYGTEAFF.

CDR3 DNA: TGTGCCAGCAGCAAAGCCGGGCTCCCCGGGACACCTAAATATGGCTACACCTTC. Translation: CASSKAGLPGTPKYGYTF. This chain joins TRBV21-1 and TRBJ1-2; no DNA check was done on the table's D call, TRBD1. TRBV21-1 is marked as a pseudogene. There are 18 residues in the CDR3.

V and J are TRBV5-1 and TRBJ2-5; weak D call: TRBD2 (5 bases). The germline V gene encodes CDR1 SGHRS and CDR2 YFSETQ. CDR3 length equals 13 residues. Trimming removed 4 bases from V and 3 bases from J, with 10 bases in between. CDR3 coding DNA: TGCGCCAGCAGCCACTTCGGGGAAGAGACCCAGTACTTC. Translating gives CASSHFGEETQYF.

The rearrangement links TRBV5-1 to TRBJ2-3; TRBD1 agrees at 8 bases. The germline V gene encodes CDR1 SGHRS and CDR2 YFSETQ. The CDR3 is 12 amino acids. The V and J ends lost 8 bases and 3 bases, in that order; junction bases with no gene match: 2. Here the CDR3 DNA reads TGCGCCAGTAGGACAGGGACAGATACGCAGTATTTT. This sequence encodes CASRTGTDTQYF.

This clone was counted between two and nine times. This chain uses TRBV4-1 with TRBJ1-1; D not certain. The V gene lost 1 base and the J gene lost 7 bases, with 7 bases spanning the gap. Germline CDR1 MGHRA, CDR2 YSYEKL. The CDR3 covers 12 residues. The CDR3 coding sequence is TGCGCCAGCAGCCAAGCCTACGATGAAGCTTTCTTT. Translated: CASSQAYDEAFF.

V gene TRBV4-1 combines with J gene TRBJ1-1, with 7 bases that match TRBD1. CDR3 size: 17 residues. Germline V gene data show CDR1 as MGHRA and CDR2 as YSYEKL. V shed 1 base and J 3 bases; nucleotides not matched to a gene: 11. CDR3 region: CASSQGQGRSLHTEAFF. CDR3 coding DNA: TGCGCCAGCAGCCAAGGACAGGGTCGGTCTTTGCACACTGAAGCTTTCTTT.

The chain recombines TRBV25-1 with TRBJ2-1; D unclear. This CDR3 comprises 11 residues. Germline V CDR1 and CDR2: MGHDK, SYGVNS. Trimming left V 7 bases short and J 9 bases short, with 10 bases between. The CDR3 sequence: CASTPTVEQFF. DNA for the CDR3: TGTGCCAGCACGCCCACAGTTGAGCAGTTCTTC.

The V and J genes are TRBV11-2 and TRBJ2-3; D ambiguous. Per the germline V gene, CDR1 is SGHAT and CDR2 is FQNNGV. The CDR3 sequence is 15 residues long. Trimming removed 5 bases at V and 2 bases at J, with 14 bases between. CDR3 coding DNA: TGTGCCAGCAGCCCCCACAGCACAAACACAGATACGCAGTATTTT. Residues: CASSPHSTNTDTQYF.

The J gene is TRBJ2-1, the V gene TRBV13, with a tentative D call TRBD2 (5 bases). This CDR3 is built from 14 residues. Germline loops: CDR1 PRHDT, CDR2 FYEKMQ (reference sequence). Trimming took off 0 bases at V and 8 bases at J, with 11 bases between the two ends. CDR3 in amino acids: CASSLGASWDEQFF. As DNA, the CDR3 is TGTGCCAGCAGCTTAGGAGCTAGCTGGGATGAGCAGTTCTTC. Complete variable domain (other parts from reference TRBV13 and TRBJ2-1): AAGVIQSPRHLIKEKRETATLKCYPIPRHDTVYWYQQGPGQDPQFLISFYEKMQSDKGSIPDRFSAQQFSDYHSELNMSSLELGDSALYFCASSLGASWDEQFFGPGTRLTVL.

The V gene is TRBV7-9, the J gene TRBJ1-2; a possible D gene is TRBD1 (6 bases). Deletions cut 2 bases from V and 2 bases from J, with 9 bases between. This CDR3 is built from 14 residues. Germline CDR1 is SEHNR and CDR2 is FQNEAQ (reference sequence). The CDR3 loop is CASSLQGPNYGYTF. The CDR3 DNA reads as TGTGCCAGCAGCTTACAGGGGCCCAACTATGGCTACACCTTC.